These 31 T cell receptor beta chains were sequenced from one sample in a study of T-cell reconstitution after alpha-beta-depleted transplantation in children. Library preparation (for TCRbeta) was performed with unique molecular identifiers. TCRdb ran MiXCR on the PCR reads and lists one entry per CDR3 protein. The sample records 490,000 or so distinct CDR3 sequences, approximately 13% being singletons. The sequences come from PBMCs from the stem cell graft donor, collected from the stem cell graft. Source of these receptors: a human donor who donated a stem cell graft to a child with combined immunodeficiency.

The chain combines TRBV4-3 with TRBJ1-4, with a tentative D call TRBD1 (6 bases). Germline lookup yields CDR1 LGHNA and CDR2 YSLEER. The CDR3 runs to 17 residues. Deletions cut 4 bases from V and 3 bases from J, with 18 bases between. The CDR3 DNA reads TGCGCCAGCAGCCCGAACCTACCACAGGGCCCTAATGAAAAACTGTTTTTT. This gives the protein CASSPNLPQGPNEKLFF.

In nucleotides, the CDR3 is TGTGCCTCAATCCGGTCGAGCTCGATAGCCGAGCAGTACTTC. Amino acid sequence: CASIRSSSIAEQYF. The chain uses TRBV28 and TRBJ2-7; D ambiguous. CDR1 is MDHEN, CDR2 SYDVKM, per germline. Trimming cost V 11 bases and J 6 bases, with 23 bases left between them. The CDR3 loop spans 14 amino acids.

This sequence joins TRBV20-1 and TRBJ2-5; possible D gene TRBD2, 6 bases. Trimming left V 3 bases short and J 1 base short, with 12 bases between. The length of the CDR3 is 14 residues. Germline values: CDR1 DFQATT, CDR2 SNEGSKA (reference sequence). CDR3 DNA sequence: TGCAGTGCTAGCGGGAGAAGGTTCCAAGAGACCCAGTACTTC. Its translation is CSASGRRFQETQYF.

This chain connects TRBV7-6 to TRBJ2-1; possible D gene TRBD1, 6 bases. CDR1 is SGHVS and CDR2 is FNYEAQ in the germline V gene. V lost 0 bases to trimming and J lost 2 bases, with 11 bases between them. The CDR3 has 16 amino acids. CDR3 in amino acids: CASSLARGYTYNEQFF. CDR3 coding DNA: TGTGCCAGCAGCTTAGCGAGGGGGTACACCTACAATGAGCAGTTCTTC.

Worth noting for this clonotype: At one of its ends the junction is not consistent with the germline gene, which may arise from a read error. V usage is TRBV10-3 and J usage is TRBJ1-5; 9 nucleotides align to TRBD1. Germline assignment: CDR1 ENHRY and CDR2 SYGVKD. The CDR3 is made up of 13 amino acids. As DNA, the CDR3 is TGTGCCAGCAGTATGGGACAGGGTCAGCCCCAGCATTTT. This codes for CASSMGQGQPQHF.

The V gene is TRBV7-3, the J gene TRBJ2-1; a possible D gene is TRBD2 (5 bases). The V and J ends lost 1 base and 9 bases respectively, with 10 bases between them. The CDR3 has 13 amino acids. CDR1 is SGHTA and CDR2 is FQGTGA in the germline V gene. CDR3 nucleotides: TGTGCCAGCAGCTTAAACCCCCGGGGTGAGCAGTTCTTC. It codes for CASSLNPRGEQFF.

A few counts support this clonotype. The J gene is TRBJ2-2, the V gene TRBV4-1, with 13 bases lining up with TRBD2. The V and J ends lost 3 bases and 5 bases, in that order; junction bases with no gene match: 9. Germline V gives CDR1 MGHRA, CDR2 YSYEKL. The length of the CDR3 is 18 residues. CDR3 loop: CASSHSPLAGGRTGELFF. The CDR3 nucleotides are TGCGCCAGCAGCCATTCCCCACTAGCGGGGGGGAGGACCGGGGAGCTGTTTTTT.

The chain couples TRBV6-1 to TRBJ2-7, with D uncertain. The germline V and J ends were trimmed by 6 bases and 4 bases, with 25 bases remaining between them. CDR1 is MNHNS, CDR2 SASEGT, per germline. The CDR3 runs 17 residues. This chain's CDR3 is CASSTLSRTRTLYEQYF. The CDR3 DNA follows: TGTGCCAGCAGCACCCTCTCACGTACGCGGACCCTATACGAGCAGTACTTC.

This clonotype was recorded a few times. The chain joins TRBV12-3 or TRBV12-4 to TRBJ2-1; D unclear. CDR3 size: 8 residues. The CDR3 here is CFADEQFF. CDR3 in DNA: TGTTTTGCGGATGAGCAGTTCTTC.

This chain links TRBV12-3 or TRBV12-4 with TRBJ2-3; D remains ambiguous. The CDR3 runs to 13 residues. Trimming took off 6 bases at V and 1 base at J, with 8 bases between the two ends. This CDR3 is CASRGTGTDTQYF. The CDR3 DNA sequence: TGTGCCAGCAGGGGCACAGGCACAGATACGCAGTATTTT.

This clonotype was counted between two and nine times. This chain joins TRBV11-2 and TRBJ2-3; 8 bases match TRBD2. The germline gives CDR1 SGHAT, CDR2 FQNNGV. The CDR3 totals 18 residues. V shed 2 bases, J shed 1 base, and the junction held 11 bases outside the gene matches. DNA of the CDR3: TGTGCCAGCAGCTTAATGCCGGGCGGGGGGAGAGGCACAGATACGCAGTATTTT. Its protein is CASSLMPGGGRGTDTQYF.

This clonotype was counted ten times or more. The chain employs TRBV29-1 and TRBJ1-5, with unresolved D. The CDR3 sequence is 13 residues long. Trimming cost V 4 bases and J 0 bases, with 7 bases left between them. Per the germline V gene, CDR1 is SQVTM and CDR2 is ANQGSEA. This chain's CDR3 is CSVALDSNQPQHF. Written as DNA, the CDR3 is TGCAGCGTTGCGCTTGATAGCAATCAGCCCCAGCATTTT.

This clonotype has just one count. The chain couples TRBV27 to TRBJ2-6, with D maybe TRBD1 (5 bases). The germline gives CDR1 MNHEY, CDR2 SMNVEV (reference sequence). Trimming took 7 bases from V and 3 from J, leaving 16 bases between them. The CDR3 is 16 amino acids. This chain's CDR3 is CASIQTETGGANVLTF. In nucleotides, the CDR3 is TGTGCCAGCATCCAGACAGAGACCGGTGGGGCCAACGTCCTGACTTTC.

This chain uses TRBV5-1 with TRBJ2-7; 9 bases are a match to TRBD2. Germline V gene lookup returns CDR1 SGHRS and CDR2 YFSETQ. The V segment lost 7 bases and the J segment 0 bases; nucleotides outside the gene matches: 14. The CDR3 is 17 residues long. In DNA form, the CDR3 reads TGCGCCAGCCGACCCGGCCGGCTAGCGGGAATCTCCTACGAGCAGTACTTC. It specifies CASRPGRLAGISYEQYF.

Only a few counts were recorded for this clonotype. The chain recombines TRBV12-3 or TRBV12-4 with TRBJ2-7; 14 positions agree with TRBD2. J was trimmed by 4 bases and V by 5 bases; bases with no gene match: 7. This CDR3 contains 16 residues. The CDR3 is CASSTRTSGGYYEQYF. CDR3 nucleotide sequence: TGTGCCAGCAGTACGCGGACTAGCGGGGGGTATTACGAGCAGTACTTC.

This clonotype came up a few times. The DNA of the CDR3 is TGTGCCTGGGTTCTGCAGGTCGAAGCTTTCTTT. Protein: CAWVLQVEAFF. The chain couples TRBV30 to TRBJ1-1; D gene ambiguous. Germline V gene sequence: CDR1 GTSNPN, CDR2 SVGIG (reference sequence). With 5 bases removed from V and 8 bases from J, the gap between germline ends came to 12 bases. CDR3 size: 11 residues.

This clonotype was seen only a few times. The gene calls are TRBV12-3 or TRBV12-4 and TRBJ2-5; 8 nucleotides line up with TRBD2. V gave up 4 bases and J gave up 5 bases; unmatched junction bases: 6. The CDR3 runs 14 residues. CDR3: CASSSKAGVETQYF. The CDR3, as DNA: TGTGCCAGCAGTTCCAAAGCGGGAGTGGAGACCCAGTACTTC.

This clonotype has ten or more counts. The V gene is TRBV27, the J gene TRBJ2-7; 7 nucleotides agree with TRBD1. CDR1 is MNHEY and CDR2 is SMNVEV in the germline V gene (reference sequence). V dropped 5 bases and J dropped 3; count of bases not matched to a gene: 4. The CDR3 is made up of 13 amino acids. The CDR3 bases are TGTGCCAGCAGTACCGGGACAGACTACGAGCAGTACTTC. This codes for CASSTGTDYEQYF.

V and J are TRBV5-5 and TRBJ1-5; D is uncertain. There are 15 residues in the CDR3. In germline, CDR1 is SGHKS, CDR2 YYEKEE (reference sequence). Trimming stripped 4 bases from V and 2 bases from J, with 13 bases between. DNA of the CDR3: TGTGCCAGCAGCCTAGGGTGGCCGGGCAATCAGCCCCAGCATTTT. It codes for CASSLGWPGNQPQHF. Using reference TRBV5-5 and TRBJ1-5 for the parts outside the CDR3, the full variable domain is DAGVTQSPTHLIKTRGQQVTLRCSPISGHKSVSWYQQVLGQGPQFIFQYYEKEERGRGNFPDRFSARQFPNYSSELNVNALLLGDSALYLCASSLGWPGNQPQHFGDGTRLSIL.

CDR3 loop: CASSYGTLLEQFF. The CDR3, as DNA: TGTGCCAGCAGTTACGGTACTCTTCTTGAGCAGTTCTTC. The V gene is TRBV6-5, the J gene TRBJ2-1; the D is unclear. Germline V gene lookup returns CDR1 MNHEY and CDR2 SVGAGI. The ends were cut back, 2 bases at V and 9 bases at J, with 11 bases in the middle. This CDR3 is 13 amino acids long.

There are a few counts of this clonotype. The V and J genes are TRBV7-9 and TRBJ1-1, with a weak D call TRBD1 (6 bases). V lost 5 bases, J lost 3 bases, and 16 bases lay in between. CDR3 size: 15 residues. Germline values: CDR1 SEHNR, CDR2 FQNEAQ (reference sequence). DNA of the CDR3: TGTGCCAGCAGCCCAGGGGCGGGTTCGGACACTGAAGCTTTCTTT. As protein: CASSPGAGSDTEAFF.

This clonotype was seen a handful of times. The V and J genes are TRBV5-1 and TRBJ2-6; D not certain. This CDR3 is built from 15 residues. Germline assignment: CDR1 SGHRS and CDR2 YFSETQ. V was clipped by 4 bases and J by 0 bases, with 8 bases between them. This CDR3 is CASSRVPSGANVLTF. Written as DNA, the CDR3 is TGCGCCAGCAGCCGGGTCCCCTCTGGGGCCAACGTCCTGACTTTC.

V usage is TRBV20-1 and J usage is TRBJ1-5; D may be TRBD1 (6 bases). This CDR3 has 15 amino acids. The germline V gene has CDR1 DFQATT and CDR2 SNEGSKA (reference sequence). Trimming took 1 base from V and 3 from J, leaving 13 bases between them. The CDR3 coding sequence is TGCAGTGCTAGAGGATTACAGGGACCCAATCAGCCCCAGCATTTT. Protein sequence: CSARGLQGPNQPQHF.

This clonotype was found a few times. The genes are TRBV3-1 and TRBJ2-1; D gene ambiguous. The germline gives CDR1 LGHDT, CDR2 YNNKEL (reference sequence). The length of the CDR3 is 11 residues. V gave up 1 base and J gave up 8 bases, with 3 bases separating them. The CDR3 loop reads CASSQVDEQFF. Written as DNA, the CDR3 is TGTGCCAGCAGCCAAGTGGATGAGCAGTTCTTC.

This clonotype showed up many times. J is TRBJ2-7 and V is TRBV29-1; TRBD1 is a possible D gene (6 bases). CDR1 is SQVTM, CDR2 ANQGSEA, per germline. The CDR3 extends over 13 amino acids. Trimming pared 6 bases from V and 0 bases from J, leaving 12 bases between. The CDR3 coding sequence is TGCAGCGTAAACCCCAGGGGCTCCTACGAGCAGTACTTC. It yields the protein CSVNPRGSYEQYF.

Ten or more counts support this clonotype. This chain uses TRBV29-1 with TRBJ2-1, with TRBD2 identical over 12 bases. Germline values: CDR1 SQVTM, CDR2 ANQGSEA. The junction had 1 base not matched to a gene; V was cut back by 6 bases and J by 7 bases. The CDR3 has 12 residues. The CDR3 sequence: CSVGLAGNEQFF. CDR3 nucleotides: TGCAGCGTAGGACTAGCGGGGAATGAGCAGTTCTTC.

A word on this clonotype: A junction end diverges from the germline sequence, so it may reflect a read error. The V and J genes are TRBV10-3 and TRBJ2-7; 7 bases match TRBD1. This CDR3 comprises 14 residues. CDR1 is ENHRY and CDR2 is SYGVKD in the germline V gene. The CDR3 loop is CATSPGQQPYEQYF. For the CDR3, the DNA is TGTGCCACCAGTCCGGGACAGCAGCCCTACGAGCAGTACTTC.

The rearrangement joins TRBV6-2 or TRBV6-3 to TRBJ1-4; 9 nucleotides line up with TRBD1. Per germline, CDR1 MNHEY and CDR2 SVGEGT. Losses at the gene ends were 0 bases for V and 7 bases for J; bases not matched to a gene: 3. The CDR3 covers 15 residues. The CDR3 coding sequence is TGTGCCAGCAGTTACTCTACAGGGGGCAGTGAAAAACTGTTTTTT. Residues: CASSYSTGGSEKLFF.

J is TRBJ2-5 and V is TRBV7-2; 13 bases align to TRBD2. V lost 6 bases, J lost 4 bases, and 5 bases stayed unmatched. This CDR3 is 15 amino acids long. Germline V gene sequence: CDR1 SGHTA, CDR2 FQGNSA. In DNA, the CDR3 is TGTGCCAGCAGGAAACTAGCGGGGGGGCCAGAGACCCAGTACTTC. It translates to CASRKLAGGPETQYF.

The chain is built from TRBV9 and TRBJ1-2, with D tentatively TRBD1 (5 bases). The germline V and J ends were trimmed by 4 bases and 6 bases, with 16 bases remaining between them. This CDR3 comprises 14 residues. Germline values: CDR1 SGDLS, CDR2 YYNGEE. The CDR3 spells CASSSPPWGNGYTF. The CDR3 bases are TGTGCCAGCAGCTCCCCCCCATGGGGGAATGGCTACACCTTC.

This clonotype was counted many times. J is TRBJ1-1 and V is TRBV29-1; D is possibly TRBD1 (6 bases). Trimming shortened V by 6 bases and J by 11 bases, and 16 bases separated the two germline ends. CDR3 length: 11 residues. Germline V CDR1 and CDR2: SQVTM, ANQGSEA. This CDR3 is CSVAGAGMAFF. The CDR3 nucleotides are TGCAGCGTGGCGGGGGCGGGAATGGCTTTCTTT.